This TCR beta chain is from a study of control samples from healthy donors and cancer patients. This clone was observed a single time. The protocol was immunoSEQ multiplex PCR, while the TCRdb copy is restricted to in-frame clones and leaves out a portion. This table has 100,000 or so clones, roughly four fifths appearing once. Sequencing was done on a sample of blood. This receptor was identified in a woman aged 60-75 years in good health.

The CDR3 here is CASSELEYGYTF. DNA for the CDR3: TGTGCCAGCAGTGAATTGGAGTATGGCTACACCTTC. This chain links TRBV2 with TRBJ1-2; D unclear. Germline V gives CDR1 SNHLY, CDR2 FYNNEI. The germline V and J ends were trimmed by 2 bases and 5 bases, with 6 bases remaining between them. The CDR3 length is 12 residues.